The 2 T cell receptor beta chains reported below all come from one sample, sequenced in a study of cytomegalovirus exposure and HLA in healthy donors. The PCR ran on 60 Vbeta and 13 Jbeta primers. Repertoires were generated with immunoSEQ multiplex PCR, while TCRdb's copy carries only in-frame clones and drops some. Among about 190,000 clones listed, approximately 86% were seen once. Sequencing used PBMCs. These receptors all stem from a woman aged 25-40 years in good health and CMV-seronegative.

This clone appeared a few times. This rearrangement joins TRBV5-1 to TRBJ1-2; D perhaps matches TRBD1 (6 bases). Germline CDR1 SGHRS, CDR2 YFSETQ. V dropped 0 bases and J dropped 4 bases, with 13 bases sitting between them. The CDR3 is 15 amino acids. CDR3 residues: CASSLDRVRSYGYTF. The DNA of the CDR3 is TGCGCCAGCAGCTTGGACAGGGTGAGGTCCTATGGCTACACCTTC. Using reference TRBV5-1 and TRBJ1-2 for the parts outside the CDR3, the full variable domain is KAGVTQTPRYLIKTRGQQVTLSCSPISGHRSVSWYQQTPGQGLQFLFEYFSETQRNKGNFPGRFSGRQFSNSRSEMNVSTLELGDSALYLCASSLDRVRSYGYTFGSGTRLTVV.

V is TRBV5-1 and J is TRBJ2-5; 8 bases line up with TRBD1. The junction had 3 bases not matched to a gene; V was cut back by 0 bases and J by 5 bases. The CDR3 has 14 amino acids. In germline, CDR1 is SGHRS, CDR2 YFSETQ. CDR3 loop: CASSLVGQVETQYF. The CDR3 DNA reads TGCGCCAGCAGCTTGGTGGGACAGGTGGAGACCCAGTACTTC. Full variable domain (remainder filled in from reference TRBV5-1 and TRBJ2-5): KAGVTQTPRYLIKTRGQQVTLSCSPISGHRSVSWYQQTPGQGLQFLFEYFSETQRNKGNFPGRFSGRQFSNSRSEMNVSTLELGDSALYLCASSLVGQVETQYFGPGTRLLVL.